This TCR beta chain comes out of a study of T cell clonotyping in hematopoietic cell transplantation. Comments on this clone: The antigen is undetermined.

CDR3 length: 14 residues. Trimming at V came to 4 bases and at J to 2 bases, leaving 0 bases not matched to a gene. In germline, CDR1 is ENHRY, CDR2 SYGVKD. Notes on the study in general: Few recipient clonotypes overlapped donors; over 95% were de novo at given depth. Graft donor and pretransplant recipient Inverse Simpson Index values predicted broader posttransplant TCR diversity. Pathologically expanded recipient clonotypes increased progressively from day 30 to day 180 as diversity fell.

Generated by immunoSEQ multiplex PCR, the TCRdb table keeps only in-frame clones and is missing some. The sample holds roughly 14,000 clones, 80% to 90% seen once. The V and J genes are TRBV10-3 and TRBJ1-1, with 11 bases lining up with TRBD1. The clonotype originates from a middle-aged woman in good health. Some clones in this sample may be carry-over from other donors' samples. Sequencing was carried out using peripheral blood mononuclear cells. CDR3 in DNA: TGTGCCATCAGTGGGACAGGGGGCAACACTGAAGCTTTCTTT. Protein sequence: CAISGTGGNTEAFF.